The 7 T cell receptor beta chains presented below share a single source sample, sequenced in a study of blood T cell repertoires in COVID-19. The assay was immunoSEQ multiplex PCR, and TCRdb's table has in-frame clones only and misses some. The sample contains hundreds of thousands of clones, 87% of which appear only once. The sample was peripheral blood. The receptors here all came from a man younger than 35 with active or convalescent COVID-19.

The chain combines TRBV28 with TRBJ2-1; 9 bases align to TRBD1. This CDR3 is 15 amino acids long. V shed 2 bases, J shed 4 bases, and the junction held 3 bases outside the gene matches. From germline, CDR1 is MDHEN and CDR2 SYDVKM. The CDR3 coding sequence is TGTGCCAGCAGTTTAGGGGACAGGGATTACAATGAGCAGTTCTTC. Amino acids: CASSLGDRDYNEQFF.

The gene calls are TRBV7-9 and TRBJ1-6, with 7 bases fitting TRBD1. From germline, CDR1 is SEHNR and CDR2 FQNEAQ (reference sequence). V was pared by 5 bases and J by 6 bases, with 7 bases of the junction left unmatched. The CDR3 extends over 15 amino acids. The CDR3 sequence is CASSRAGGFNSPLHF. CDR3 nucleotides: TGTGCCAGCAGCCGCGCAGGGGGGTTTAATTCACCCCTCCACTTT.

The chain recombines TRBV6-5 with TRBJ2-1; D may be TRBD2 (5 bases). Germline V gene data show CDR1 as MNHEY and CDR2 as SVGAGI. Trimming left V 6 bases short and J 2 bases short, with 11 bases between. CDR3 length equals 14 residues. The CDR3 DNA sequence: TGTGCCAGCAGCCGAGCGGCGGCCTACAATGAGCAGTTCTTC. It specifies CASSRAAAYNEQFF.

The chain joins TRBV5-1 to TRBJ2-7; D is undetermined. Trimming removed 3 bases from V and 3 bases from J, with 7 bases in between. From germline, CDR1 is SGHRS and CDR2 YFSETQ. This CDR3 is 12 amino acids long. The CDR3 coding sequence is TGCGCCAGCAGCTCGGTTAACTACGAGCAGTACTTC. Translating gives CASSSVNYEQYF. The whole variable domain, remainder taken from reference TRBV5-1 and TRBJ2-7, is KAGVTQTPRYLIKTRGQQVTLSCSPISGHRSVSWYQQTPGQGLQFLFEYFSETQRNKGNFPGRFSGRQFSNSRSEMNVSTLELGDSALYLCASSSVNYEQYFGPGTRLTVT.

The CDR3 here is CATSDSGRAGGYTF. The CDR3 DNA is TGTGCCACCAGTGATTCGGGGAGGGCTGGCGGCTACACCTTC. J is TRBJ1-2 and V is TRBV24-1; D uncertain. Trimming took off 2 bases at V and 8 bases at J, with 14 bases between the two ends. Per the germline V gene, CDR1 is KGHDR and CDR2 is SFDVKD. This CDR3 region has 14 residues.

The chain is built from TRBV20-1 and TRBJ1-2; 9 bases map to TRBD1. Germline values: CDR1 DFQATT, CDR2 SNEGSKA (reference sequence). V trimming: 3 bases; J trimming: 3 bases; junction bases outside the gene matches: 11. CDR3 length: 16 residues. The CDR3: CSASESPGQGHYGYTF. The CDR3 region has the DNA TGCAGTGCTAGTGAGTCTCCGGGACAGGGACACTATGGCTACACCTTC.

The chain links TRBV11-2 to TRBJ1-4; 7 bases line up with TRBD1. Germline lookup yields CDR1 SGHAT and CDR2 FQNNGV. The CDR3 extends over 17 amino acids. Trimming took 1 base from V and 3 from J; bases not matched to a gene: 8. CDR3 DNA: TGTGCCAGCAGCTTAGGGGTAGGGGGCGCGGCTAATGAAAAACTGTTTTTT. This translates into CASSLGVGGAANEKLFF.